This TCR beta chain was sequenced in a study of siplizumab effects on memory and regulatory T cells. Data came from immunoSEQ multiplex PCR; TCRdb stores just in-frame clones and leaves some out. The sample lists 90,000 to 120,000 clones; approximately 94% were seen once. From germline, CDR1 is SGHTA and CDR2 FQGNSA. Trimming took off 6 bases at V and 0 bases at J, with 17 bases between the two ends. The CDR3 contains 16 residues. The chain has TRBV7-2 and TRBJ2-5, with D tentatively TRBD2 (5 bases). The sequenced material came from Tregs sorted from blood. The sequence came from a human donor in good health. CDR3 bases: TGTGCCAGCAGTCTAGGACTCCTCACGTACCAAGAGACCCAGTACTTC. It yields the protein CASSLGLLTYQETQYF.